These 5 T cell receptor beta chains originate from one sample sequenced in a study of blood T cell repertoires in COVID-19. The repertoire was sequenced with immunoSEQ multiplex PCR; TCRdb's copy has only in-frame clones and lacks some. Of 26,000 or so clones listed, 87% are singletons. The sequencing input was peripheral blood. These receptors all stem from a man aged 55 to 70 with active COVID-19.

For the CDR3, the DNA is TGTGCCAGCAGCTTAGATGGGGGCCTACCCTACAATGAGCAGTTCTTC. Its protein product is CASSLDGGLPYNEQFF. V and J are TRBV11-3 and TRBJ2-1; a weak D match, TRBD1 (6 bases). The CDR3 runs to 16 residues. The V gene's germline CDR1 is SGHNT and CDR2 YENEEA. Deletions cut 0 bases from V and 2 bases from J, with 11 bases between.

With regard to this clone: Other DNA sequences in this specimen translate into the identical CDR3. J is TRBJ2-7 and V is TRBV6-5; 7 bases align to TRBD1. Trimming took 5 bases from V and 1 from J; bases not matched to a gene: 5. CDR3 length: 14 residues. Germline values: CDR1 MNHEY, CDR2 SVGAGI. CDR3 region: CASSRQGGSYEQYF. As DNA, the CDR3 is TGTGCCAGCAGTCGACAGGGTGGTTCCTACGAGCAGTACTTC.

This clone turned up a few times. The chain has TRBV6-6 and TRBJ2-7; TRBD2 matches at 9 bases. Per the germline V gene, CDR1 is MNHNY and CDR2 is SVGAGI (reference sequence). V trimming: 4 bases; J trimming: 9 bases; junction bases outside the gene matches: 7. CDR3 size: 13 residues. DNA of the CDR3: TGTGCCAGCAGTTTAGCGGGGGCAGAGAGGCAGTACTTC. Its translation is CASSLAGAERQYF.

This clone came up once. V is TRBV7-2 and J is TRBJ2-5; D is ambiguous. V gave up 2 bases and J gave up 2 bases, with 6 bases separating them. The CDR3 sequence is 13 residues long. The germline V gene encodes CDR1 SGHTA and CDR2 FQGNSA. Written as DNA, the CDR3 is TGTGCCAGCAGCTTATGGCAACAAGAGACCCAGTACTTC. Protein: CASSLWQQETQYF.

The chain has TRBV3-1 (or the pseudogene TRBV3-2) and TRBJ2-1, with D possibly being TRBD1 (6 bases). V lost 8 bases, J lost 10 bases, and 15 bases lay in between. Germline V gives CDR1 LGHDT, CDR2 YNNKEL (reference sequence). CDR3 length: 12 residues. CDR3 nucleotide sequence: TGTGCCAGCGATGGACCCGGGACAGAGCAGTTCTTC. Protein product: CASDGPGTEQFF.